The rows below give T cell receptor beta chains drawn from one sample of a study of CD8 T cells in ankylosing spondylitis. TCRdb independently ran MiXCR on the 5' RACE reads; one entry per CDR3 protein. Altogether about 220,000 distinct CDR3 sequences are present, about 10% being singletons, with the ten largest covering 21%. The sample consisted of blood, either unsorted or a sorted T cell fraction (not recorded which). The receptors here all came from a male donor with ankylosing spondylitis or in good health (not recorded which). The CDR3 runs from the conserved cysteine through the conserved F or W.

CDR3aa: CASSLAGGRNNEQFF
v_gene: TRBV7-3
j_gene: TRBJ2-1

CDR3aa: CAISDRNTGELFF
v_gene: TRBV10-3
j_gene: TRBJ2-2

CDR3aa: CASSGGTGRETQYF
v_gene: TRBV7-9
j_gene: TRBJ2-5

CDR3aa: CSALAGTGFVEQYF
v_gene: TRBV20-1
j_gene: TRBJ2-7

CDR3aa: CATRGQLNTEAFF
v_gene: TRBV27
j_gene: TRBJ1-1

CDR3aa: CASSEPGQGNEQFF
v_gene: TRBV5-1
j_gene: TRBJ2-1

CDR3aa: CASSQSGSANTGELFF
v_gene: TRBV3-1
j_gene: TRBJ2-2

CDR3aa: CASRSDRGSGYTF
v_gene: TRBV28
j_gene: TRBJ1-2

CDR3aa: CASSTGRDEQYF
v_gene: TRBV5-1
j_gene: TRBJ2-7

CDR3aa: CSARVREASPFTGELFF
v_gene: TRBV20-1
j_gene: TRBJ2-2

CDR3aa: CSPGTGKNQPQHF
v_gene: TRBV20-1
j_gene: TRBJ1-5

CDR3aa: CSARRSENYEQYF
v_gene: TRBV20-1
j_gene: TRBJ2-7

CDR3aa: CASRPTGTGDAGGGNTIYF
v_gene: TRBV11-1
j_gene: TRBJ1-3

CDR3aa: CATSRDREADLTDTQYF
v_gene: TRBV15
j_gene: TRBJ2-3

CDR3aa: CASSSGTSEQYF
v_gene: TRBV5-1
j_gene: TRBJ2-7

CDR3aa: CASSVTGGAGELFF
v_gene: TRBV11-2
j_gene: TRBJ2-2

CDR3aa: CASSLWRGADTGELFF
v_gene: TRBV7-6
j_gene: TRBJ2-2

CDR3aa: CASSYQTVLANTGELFF
v_gene: TRBV6-5
j_gene: TRBJ2-2

CDR3aa: CASSLAAGPPQETQYF
v_gene: TRBV5-1
j_gene: TRBJ2-5

CDR3aa: CASSLGTRANYGYTF
v_gene: TRBV7-8
j_gene: TRBJ1-2

CDR3aa: CSVAPGSGEAFF
v_gene: TRBV29-1
j_gene: TRBJ1-1

CDR3aa: CASSQGIREKLFF
v_gene: TRBV18
j_gene: TRBJ1-4

CDR3aa: CASSPRGHNPEKLFF
v_gene: TRBV7-8
j_gene: TRBJ1-4

CDR3aa: CASIRGSTYEQYF
v_gene: TRBV28
j_gene: TRBJ2-7

CDR3aa: CASSLLGLVNTEAFF
v_gene: TRBV5-1
j_gene: TRBJ1-1

CDR3aa: CASSFTQVPYTEAFF
v_gene: TRBV5-1
j_gene: TRBJ1-1

CDR3aa: CASSFGTGLDTEAFF
v_gene: TRBV5-5
j_gene: TRBJ1-1

CDR3aa: CASNLGTGGIGELFF
v_gene: TRBV5-1
j_gene: TRBJ2-2

CDR3aa: CASSRVRQTGNTIYF
v_gene: TRBV18
j_gene: TRBJ1-3

CDR3aa: CASGPGTDTQYF
v_gene: TRBV12-3/TRBV12-4
j_gene: TRBJ2-3

CDR3aa: CASSEGLEGHSLGYF
v_gene: TRBV6-1
j_gene: TRBJ2-5

CDR3aa: CASSRTVYNEQFF
v_gene: TRBV12-3/TRBV12-4
j_gene: TRBJ2-1

CDR3aa: CASSLRGSETEAFF
v_gene: TRBV6-2/TRBV6-3
j_gene: TRBJ1-1

CDR3aa: CASSRRDGNSPLHF
v_gene: TRBV7-9
j_gene: TRBJ1-6

CDR3aa: CASSKPTAGYGYTF
v_gene: TRBV6-1
j_gene: TRBJ1-2

CDR3aa: CSATLVGTSGGAKNIQYF
v_gene: TRBV20-1
j_gene: TRBJ2-4